Presented here are 7 T cell receptor beta chains from one specimen sequenced in a study of T cell responses to AZD1222 COVID-19 vaccine. The data were produced by immunoSEQ multiplex PCR, yet TCRdb's version contains in-frame clones alone and is incomplete. Among about 15,000 clones listed, around 90% were seen once. The material sequenced was peripheral blood, taken 28 days after the second AZD1222 dose. The receptors derive from an adult who received the AZD1222 COVID-19 vaccine.

The chain has TRBV24-1 and TRBJ1-1, with D uncertain. Germline V gives CDR1 KGHDR, CDR2 SFDVKD. Trimming cost V 9 bases and J 2 bases, with 15 bases left between them. The CDR3 consists of 14 residues. The chain's CDR3 is CATGRRARNTEAFF. The CDR3 DNA reads TGTGCCACCGGGAGGAGGGCCCGAAACACTGAAGCTTTCTTT.

The chain joins TRBV5-6 to TRBJ2-7; D is unresolved. Germline loops: CDR1 SGHDT, CDR2 YYEEEE. Trimming cost V 4 bases and J 1 base, with 12 bases left between them. The CDR3 runs 14 residues. CDR3 DNA sequence: TGTGCCAGCAGCCTCGTAAGCGAGTCCTACGAGCAGTACTTC. Its protein is CASSLVSESYEQYF.

This clone occurred once. The J gene is TRBJ2-1, the V gene TRBV29-1; 13 positions agree with TRBD2. V lost 7 bases, J lost 4 bases, and 4 bases stayed unmatched. Germline V gives CDR1 SQVTM, CDR2 ANQGSEA. This CDR3 is built from 14 residues. CDR3 bases: TGCAGCGGAGCACTAGCGGGGGGGTACAATGAGCAGTTCTTC. It codes for CSGALAGGYNEQFF.

CDR3 in DNA: TGTGCCAGCAGTATAGTTCCAACACAGGAGAACACTGAAGCTTTCTTT. Encoded protein: CASSIVPTQENTEAFF. The rearrangement uses TRBV7-2 and TRBJ1-1, with a tentative D call TRBD1 (5 bases). Germline CDR1 reads SGHTA; CDR2 reads FQGNSA. The CDR3 has 16 amino acids. Trimming removed 6 bases at V and 1 base at J, with 18 bases between.

The rearrangement links TRBV3-1 (or the pseudogene TRBV3-2) to TRBJ2-3; TRBD2 agrees at 8 bases. Per the germline V gene, CDR1 is LGHDT and CDR2 is YNNKEL (reference sequence). After removal of 3 bases from V and 2 bases from J, the junction contained 4 bases not matched to a gene. The CDR3 spans 15 residues. CDR3 DNA sequence: TGTGCCAGCAGCCATAGAGCGGGGGACACAGATACGCAGTATTTT. Encoded protein: CASSHRAGDTDTQYF.

This chain connects TRBV2 to TRBJ2-1, with 8 bases matching TRBD2. The germline gives CDR1 SNHLY, CDR2 FYNNEI. The V gene end was trimmed by 8 bases and the J gene end by 4 bases; junction bases not matched to a gene: 16. The CDR3 has 17 residues. This CDR3 is CASVRPQSGSMYNEQFF. The CDR3 DNA sequence: TGTGCCAGCGTACGGCCCCAGAGCGGGAGTATGTACAATGAGCAGTTCTTC.

V gene TRBV28 combines with J gene TRBJ2-3; D not resolved. V was clipped by 8 bases and J by 0 bases, with 6 bases between them. Germline CDR1 MDHEN, CDR2 SYDVKM. The CDR3 has 12 residues. The CDR3 here is CASRSSTDTQYF. CDR3 in DNA: TGTGCCAGCCGGAGTAGCACAGATACGCAGTATTTT.